This TCR beta chain was identified during a study of cytomegalovirus exposure and HLA in healthy donors. General study points: Reportedly, diagnosis of cytomegalovirus status by the classifier showed high specificity and sensitivity.

Germline lookup yields CDR1 SNHLY and CDR2 FYNNEI. The CDR3 is made up of 14 amino acids. V was trimmed by 3 bases and J by 3 bases, leaving 11 bases between them. Generated by immunoSEQ multiplex PCR, the TCRdb table keeps only in-frame clones and is missing some. The sample lists some 65,000 clones, more than 95% occurring once. This clone was found once. Its target is not known. The sequencing sample was made of PBMCs. The TCR comes from a man between 18 and 35 years old in good health and CMV-seronegative. This chain links TRBV2 with TRBJ1-1, with D perhaps TRBD1 (5 bases). CDR3 sequence reads: CASSEEGSDTEAFF. The CDR3 nucleotides are TGTGCCAGCAGTGAGGAGGGGAGCGACACTGAAGCTTTCTTT.